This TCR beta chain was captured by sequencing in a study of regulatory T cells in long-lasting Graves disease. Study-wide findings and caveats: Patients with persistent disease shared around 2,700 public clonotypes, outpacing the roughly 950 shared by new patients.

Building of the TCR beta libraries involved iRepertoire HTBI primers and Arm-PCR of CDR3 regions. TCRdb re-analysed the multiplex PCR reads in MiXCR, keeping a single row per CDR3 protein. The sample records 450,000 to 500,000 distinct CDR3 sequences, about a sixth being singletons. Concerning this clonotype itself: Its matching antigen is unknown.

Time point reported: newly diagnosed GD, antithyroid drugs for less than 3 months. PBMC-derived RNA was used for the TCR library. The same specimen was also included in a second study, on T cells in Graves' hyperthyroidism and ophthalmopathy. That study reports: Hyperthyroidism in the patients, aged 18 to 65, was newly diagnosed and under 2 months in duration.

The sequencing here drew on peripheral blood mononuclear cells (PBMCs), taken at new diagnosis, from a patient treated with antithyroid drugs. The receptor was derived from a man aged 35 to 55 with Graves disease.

This CDR3 reads CASSLAGAPYEQYF. The CDR3 nucleotides are TGTGCCAGCAGCCTTGCAGGGGCCCCCTACGAGCAGTACTTC. This chain connects TRBV5-5 to TRBJ2-7, with a weak D call TRBD1 (6 bases). Germline CDR1 is SGHKS and CDR2 is YYEKEE (reference sequence). The CDR3 sequence is 14 residues long. V shed 4 bases and J shed 2 bases, with 13 bases lying between them.